This T cell receptor beta chain was recovered during a study of blood T cell repertoires in COVID-19. Using immunoSEQ multiplex PCR, the repertoire was profiled, and TCRdb retains in-frame clones only, with some absent. The repertoire consists of approximately 140,000 clones, with 86% occurring once and the leading ten covering around 8.5%. This CDR3 contains 14 residues. The J segment lost 10 bases and the V segment lost 4 bases, leaving 7 bases of the junction unmatched. Germline-derived CDR1 and CDR2 are SNHLY and FYNNEI. This chain joins TRBV2 and TRBJ1-4, with TRBD1 matching over 9 bases. The TCR originated in a woman aged 60-70 years with acute or convalescent COVID-19. Sequencing was performed on peripheral blood. CDR3 protein: CASSADRGFGKLFF. The CDR3 DNA is TGTGCCAGCAGTGCGGACAGGGGATTCGGAAAACTGTTTTTT. The full variable domain, its missing parts supplied by reference TRBV2 and TRBJ1-4, is EPEVTQTPSHQVTQMGQEVILRCVPISNHLYFYWYRQILGQKVEFLVSFYNNEISEKSEIFDDQFSVERPDGSNFTLKIRSTKLEDSAMYFCASSADRGFGKLFFGSGTQLSVL.